The 14 T cell receptor beta chains listed next were all sequenced from one sample in a study of T cell responses to AZD1222 COVID-19 vaccine. Sequencing was performed with immunoSEQ multiplex PCR; in TCRdb, only in-frame clones are kept and a portion is missing. The table lists 100,000 to 130,000 clones, 70% to 90% of them singletons. The material was peripheral blood, obtained 28 days after the second AZD1222 dose. These receptors came from an adult who received the AZD1222 COVID-19 vaccine.

V is TRBV15 and J is TRBJ2-2; D gene unclear. Trimming shortened V by 0 bases and J by 4 bases, and 9 bases separated the two germline ends. This CDR3 has 15 residues. The germline gives CDR1 LNHNV, CDR2 YYDKDF (reference sequence). CDR3 loop: CATSRDNTITGELFF. DNA of the CDR3: TGTGCCACCAGCAGAGATAACACTATCACCGGGGAGCTGTTTTTT. Combining the CDR3 with reference TRBV15 and TRBJ2-2 gives the whole variable domain DAMVIQNPRYQVTQFGKPVTLSCSQTLNHNVMYWYQQKSSQAPKLLFHYYDKDFNNEADTPDNFQSRRPNTSFCFLDIRSPGLGDTAMYLCATSRDNTITGELFFGEGSRLTVL.

The chain carries TRBV28 and TRBJ1-1; TRBD1 is a possible D gene (6 bases). Germline CDR1 reads MDHEN; CDR2 reads SYDVKM. The CDR3 length is 12 residues. The V end lost 8 bases, the J end lost 1 base, and 8 bases lay between the germline ends. CDR3 loop: CASETGNTEAFF. DNA of the CDR3: TGTGCCAGCGAGACAGGGAACACTGAAGCTTTCTTT.

J is TRBJ2-2 and V is TRBV25-1, with D tentatively TRBD2 (5 bases). Trimming cost V 6 bases and J 2 bases, with 19 bases left between them. CDR1 MGHDK and CDR2 SYGVNS come from the germline V gene. The length of the CDR3 is 17 residues. CDR3 amino acids: CASRGPRGAVNTGELFF. Here the CDR3 DNA reads TGTGCCAGCAGGGGCCCCCGGGGAGCGGTTAACACCGGGGAGCTGTTTTTT.

V and J are TRBV5-1 and TRBJ1-1, with D perhaps matching TRBD1 (6 bases). This CDR3 region has 17 residues. The V and J ends lost 2 bases and 1 base respectively, with 18 bases between them. Germline loops: CDR1 SGHRS, CDR2 YFSETQ. CDR3 bases: TGCGCCAGCAGCTTCTGGTGGCCGGGACACCGGAACACTGAAGCTTTCTTT. This encodes CASSFWWPGHRNTEAFF.

The rearrangement uses TRBV14 and TRBJ2-2, with a weak D call TRBD1 (6 bases). The V gene's germline CDR1 is SGHDN and CDR2 FVKESK. This CDR3 comprises 14 residues. V shed 5 bases and J shed 13 bases, with 20 bases lying between them. CDR3 sequence: CASSIRDGQSALFF. The CDR3 region has the DNA TGTGCCAGCAGCATCCGGGACGGACAGTCCGCGCTGTTTTTT. Variable domain in full (rest from reference TRBV14 and TRBJ2-2): EAGVTQFPSHSVIEKGQTVTLRCDPISGHDNLYWYRRVMGKEIKFLLHFVKESKQDESGMPNNRFLAERTGGTYSTLKVQPAELEDSGVYFCASSIRDGQSALFFGEGSRLTVL.

This chain links TRBV4-1 with TRBJ2-1; 9 bases are a match to TRBD1. CDR3 size: 17 residues. Trimming cost V 3 bases and J 0 bases; bases outside gene matches: 6. CDR1 is MGHRA, CDR2 YSYEKL, per germline. The chain's CDR3 is CASSHARQGGSYNEQFF. CDR3 nucleotides: TGCGCCAGCAGCCATGCAAGACAGGGGGGCTCCTACAATGAGCAGTTCTTC.

This chain links TRBV2 with TRBJ1-5, with TRBD1 identical over 11 bases. This CDR3 spans 15 amino acids. The ends lost 6 bases at V and 3 bases at J; junction bases unmatched: 4. CDR1 is SNHLY, CDR2 FYNNEI, per germline. The CDR3 spells CASRTDRGPNQPQHF. The CDR3, as DNA: TGTGCCAGCAGGACGGACAGGGGGCCCAATCAGCCCCAGCATTTT. Drawing the rest from reference TRBV2 and TRBJ1-5, the complete variable domain is EPEVTQTPSHQVTQMGQEVILRCVPISNHLYFYWYRQILGQKVEFLVSFYNNEISEKSEIFDDQFSVERPDGSNFTLKIRSTKLEDSAMYFCASRTDRGPNQPQHFGDGTRLSIL.

The V and J genes are TRBV24-1 and TRBJ2-4; D call uncertain. The germline gives CDR1 KGHDR, CDR2 SFDVKD. V shed 2 bases and J shed 5 bases, with 9 bases lying between them. The CDR3 covers 14 residues. The DNA for the CDR3 is TGTGCCACCAGTGATTCCCTGGCAGAAAACATTCAGTACTTC. Its translation: CATSDSLAENIQYF.

This clone showed up just once. The rearrangement links TRBV10-1 to TRBJ1-5, with 10 positions matching TRBD1. CDR1 is WNHNN, CDR2 SYGVQD, per germline (reference sequence). The length of the CDR3 is 13 residues. With V trimmed by 6 bases and J by 7 bases, 3 bases remained unmatched. CDR3 sequence: CASRDRGRQPQHF. In DNA form, the CDR3 reads TGCGCCAGCAGGGACAGGGGGAGGCAGCCCCAGCATTTT.

The rearrangement uses TRBV5-1 and TRBJ2-2; 7 nucleotides match TRBD2. J lost 4 bases, V lost 3 bases, and 6 bases had no gene match. The length of the CDR3 is 15 residues. Looked up from germline, CDR1 is SGHRS and CDR2 is YFSETQ. The CDR3, as DNA: TGCGCCAGCAGCTCTCTAGCGGCGAGCACCGGGGAGCTGTTTTTT. Amino acids: CASSSLAASTGELFF. The entire variable domain, with the rest obtained from reference TRBV5-1 and TRBJ2-2, is as follows: KAGVTQTPRYLIKTRGQQVTLSCSPISGHRSVSWYQQTPGQGLQFLFEYFSETQRNKGNFPGRFSGRQFSNSRSEMNVSTLELGDSALYLCASSSLAASTGELFFGEGSRLTVL.

The chain recombines TRBV6-1 with TRBJ1-1; 7 bases fit TRBD1. The germline V gene encodes CDR1 MNHNS and CDR2 SASEGT. There are 16 residues in the CDR3. Trimming removed 3 bases from V and 0 bases from J; junction bases left unmatched: 7. CDR3 DNA sequence: TGTGCCAGCAGTGACCTCCGGGGACAGTTGAACACTGAAGCTTTCTTT. This gives the protein CASSDLRGQLNTEAFF.

This clone was picked up one time. The J gene is TRBJ1-6, the V gene TRBV29-1, with D unclear. The germline V gene encodes CDR1 SQVTM and CDR2 ANQGSEA. Trimming cost V 4 bases and J 5 bases, with 9 bases left between them. This CDR3 has 13 residues. The CDR3 sequence: CSVAGDDNSPLHF. Written as DNA, the CDR3 is TGCAGCGTTGCCGGCGACGATAATTCACCCCTCCACTTT.

As DNA, the CDR3 is TGTGCCAGCTCACCGGGGCCCGGTACCGGGGAGCTGTTTTTT. This translates into CASSPGPGTGELFF. The rearrangement joins TRBV18 to TRBJ2-2; tentative D call: TRBD1 (5 bases). Trimming shortened V by 3 bases and J by 5 bases, and 10 bases separated the two germline ends. The CDR3 loop spans 14 amino acids. Looked up from germline, CDR1 is KGHSH and CDR2 is LQKENI.

V gene TRBV9 combines with J gene TRBJ1-6; 7 positions match TRBD1. Germline V gene data show CDR1 as SGDLS and CDR2 as YYNGEE. V lost 3 bases, J lost 10 bases, and 4 bases stayed unmatched. The CDR3 contains 13 residues. CDR3: CASSGQGNSPLHF. In nucleotides, the CDR3 is TGTGCCAGCAGCGGACAGGGAAACTCACCCCTCCACTTT.